The rows below give T cell receptor beta chains drawn from one sample of a study of cytomegalovirus exposure and HLA in healthy donors. The method was immunoSEQ multiplex PCR; TCRdb's version includes in-frame clones alone and lacks a portion of them. The repertoire has 90,000 to 120,000 clones, 95% of them found once; the top ten carry 0.67%. The sample consisted of PBMCs. The receptor set was obtained from a woman aged 18-29 years in good health and CMV-seronegative. The CDR3 runs from the conserved cysteine through the conserved F or W. The D gene is left open where the match is weak.

D	J	V	DNA	CDR3
-	TRBJ2-1	TRBV7-9	TGTGCCAGCAGCGTAACAGGGATAGGGTTCTTC	CASSVTGIGFF
TRBD2	TRBJ2-3	TRBV9	TGTGCCAGCAGCGCCGGGACTAGCGGGGGCACAGATACGCAGTATTTT	CASSAGTSGGTDTQYF
TRBD1	TRBJ1-2	TRBV14	TGTGCCAGCAGCCAGGGACAGGGCTTCGGCTATGGCTACACCTTC	CASSQGQGFGYGYTF
TRBD1	TRBJ2-7	TRBV18	TGTGCCAGCTCGCAACAGGAATCGTACGGGACAGGGTATTACGAGCAGTACTTC	CASSQQESYGTGYYEQYF
-	TRBJ1-5	TRBV10-3	TGTGCCATCTCGGGGGGGGGCAATCAGCCCCAGCATTTT	CAISGGGNQPQHF
-	TRBJ2-1	TRBV27	TGTGCCAGCAACGAGGGGGGAGGGGAGGAGCAGTTCTTC	CASNEGGGEEQFF
-	TRBJ2-3	TRBV6-6	TGTGTACAGGGTACAGATACGCAGTATTTT	CVQGTDTQYF
TRBD1	TRBJ1-3	TRBV2	TGTGCCAGCAGTGATTCGACAGGGGAAGACTCTGGAAACACCATATATTTT	CASSDSTGEDSGNTIYF
-	TRBJ1-3	TRBV7-2	TGTGCCAGCAGCTTAGGGGGGCGGGACACCATATATTTT	CASSLGGRDTIYF
TRBD1	TRBJ2-7	TRBV28	TGTGCCAGCAGTTTATCCGGGACAGGCCAATACGAGCAGTACTTC	CASSLSGTGQYEQYF
-	TRBJ1-1	TRBV28	TGTGCCAGCAGTTTTCCCCGAGCCGGGACACACACTGAAGCTTTCTTT	CASSFPRAGTHTEAFF
-	TRBJ2-1	TRBV21-1	TGTGCCAGCAGCAGGACTCATACCTACAATGAGCAGTTCTTC	CASSRTHTYNEQFF
TRBD1	TRBJ2-3	TRBV11-3	TGTGCCAGCAGCCCCGGGGACAGGGCGAGGAGCACAGATACGCAGTATTTT	CASSPGDRARSTDTQYF
-	TRBJ2-5	TRBV29-1	TGCAGCGTCCAAAATAATCAGGGAAGAGAGACCCAGTACTTC	CSVQNNQGRETQYF
-	TRBJ2-1	TRBV14	TGTGCCAGCAGCCAAGAGGAGACTAACTCGAATGAGCAGTTCTTC	CASSQEETNSNEQFF
-	TRBJ2-7	TRBV28	TGTGCCAGCAGTTTAGGGGCGCCATACGAGCAGTACTTC	CASSLGAPYEQYF
-	TRBJ1-2	TRBV9	TGTGCCAGCAGCGTAGAAGTAGGGACTGCAACTTATGGCTACACCTTC	CASSVEVGTATYGYTF
TRBD2	TRBJ2-3	TRBV28	TGTGCCAGCAAAAAAGGACTAGGAGGGCACATGAGGCAGTATTTT	CASKKGLGGHMRQYF
-	TRBJ1-6	TRBV27	TGTGCCAGCAGTTTATATTCTCAGGGGAGTAATTCACCCCTCCACTTT	CASSLYSQGSNSPLHF
-	TRBJ1-1	TRBV6-5	TGTGCCAGCAGCCTACAGGGTATCACTGAAGCTTTCTTT	CASSLQGITEAFF
TRBD1	TRBJ2-7	TRBV23-1	TGCGCCAGCAGTCAATCAGGACAGGGGGCTTCCTACGAGCAGTACTTC	CASSQSGQGASYEQYF
-	TRBJ1-3	TRBV5-4	TGTGCCAGCAGGACTGACCGAAGCTCTGGAAACACCATATATTTT	CASRTDRSSGNTIYF
TRBD2	TRBJ2-3	TRBV28	TGTGCCAGCAGCCAGCAAGCGGGGGGCCAGGATACGCAGTATTTT	CASSQQAGGQDTQYF
-	TRBJ1-1	TRBV4-1	TGCGCCAGCAGCCAAGAGACAAGCACAATGAACACTGAAGCTTTCTTT	CASSQETSTMNTEAFF
-	TRBJ2-7	TRBV29-1	TGCAGCGTTACAGGACAGCACTCCTACGAGCAGTACTTC	CSVTGQHSYEQYF
-	TRBJ1-1	TRBV18	TGTGCCAGCTCATGGAGGGAACTGAACACTGAAGCTTTCTTT	CASSWRELNTEAFF